Sequencing of this TCR beta chain was carried out in a study of T cells in Graves' hyperthyroidism and ophthalmopathy. RNA transcripts yielded amplified TCR beta CDR3 regions. The HTBI set primed first-round TCR CDR3 RT-PCR. TCRdb re-called the multiplex PCR reads through MiXCR, storing one row per CDR3 protein. The sample includes hundreds of thousands of distinct CDR3 sequences, around an eighth seen only once; the top ten take around 28%. On this clonotype: The germline gene is not matched at one end of the junction; a read error may be the cause.

Looked up from germline, CDR1 is DFQATT and CDR2 is SNEGSKA (reference sequence). This CDR3 has 15 amino acids. The receptor comes from a man over 45 with Graves' ophthalmopathy. The sample taken for sequencing was blood. The J gene is TRBJ2-7, the V gene TRBV20-1, with 7 bases identical to TRBD2. The CDR3 bases are TGCAGTGCTAGACCACTAGCGTCGAGCTCCTGCGAGCAGTACTTC. Translation gives CSARPLASSSCEQYF.